A selection of T cell receptor beta chains follows, all from one sample in a study of shared clonotypes between healthy human individuals. Measured with immunoSEQ multiplex PCR; TCRdb has only the in-frame clones, and not every one. The table records hundreds of thousands of clones, 90% to 97% of them present only once. The specimen sequenced was naive CD8+ T cells sorted from blood. The source is a woman in her twenties or thirties in good health. CDR3s include the opening cysteine and the closing phenylalanine or tryptophan. Each record gives: V gene, J gene, CDR3 protein.

>TRBV14|TRBJ2-1
CASKRRGIDEQFF
>TRBV13|TRBJ2-1
CASSPPGLGYNEQFF
>TRBV5-4|TRBJ1-4
CASSLVENEKLFF
>TRBV29-1|TRBJ2-5
CSVARGETQYF
>TRBV6-6|TRBJ1-4
CASSYSHGSNEKLFF
>TRBV27|TRBJ2-1
CASSSGTSGRNEQFF
>TRBV11-3|TRBJ1-1
CASSSHQGATEAFF
>TRBV7-9|TRBJ2-7
CASSPPGDYEQYF
>TRBV28|TRBJ2-7
CASSRRSYEQYF
>TRBV14|TRBJ1-1
CASSQGVHRGMNTEAFF
>TRBV29-1|TRBJ1-2
CSVGAPGQGSYGYTF
>TRBV14|TRBJ1-2
CASSQDGGRHYGYTF
>TRBV7-9|TRBJ2-2
CALRGYGGELFF
>TRBV28|TRBJ2-7
CASSLLLAGGHEQYF
>TRBV27|TRBJ2-1
CASSSSQGGIYNEQFF
>TRBV7-8|TRBJ2-1
CASSRAASTYNEQFF
>TRBV13|TRBJ2-3
CASSSDWIEDTQYF
>TRBV6-1|TRBJ2-7
CASSEANRGPYEQYF
>TRBV27|TRBJ2-1
CASSLATANEQFF
>TRBV11-2|TRBJ2-5
CASSPPLRGQETQYF
>TRBV10-3|TRBJ1-2
CATRDIYGYTF
>TRBV28|TRBJ1-2
CASSSLEGDYGYTF
>TRBV4-1|TRBJ1-1
CASSPRREVNTEAFF
>TRBV9|TRBJ2-1
CASSVSHNNEQFF
>TRBV27|TRBJ2-1
CASSLLAGGNNEQFF
>TRBV28|TRBJ2-7
CASSFRTYEQYF
>TRBV6-5|NA
CASSHRGSEQYF
>TRBV7-9|TRBJ2-3
CASSLSSGDTQYF
>TRBV29-1|TRBJ2-7
CSVGSSGRIYEQYF
>TRBV4-2|TRBJ2-1
CASSPLTVDYNEQFF
>TRBV19|TRBJ2-2
CASSIESGPGELFF